Presented here are 16 T cell receptor beta chains from one specimen sequenced in a study of cytomegalovirus exposure and HLA in healthy donors. PCR employed 60 Vbeta and 13 Jbeta primers. The repertoire was sequenced with immunoSEQ multiplex PCR; TCRdb's copy has only in-frame clones and lacks some. Here the sample spans about 160,000 clones, just under 80% being singletons. Material: PBMCs. Receptors were obtained from a man aged 30 to 39 in good health and CMV-seronegative.

This clone was found once. The chain carries TRBV7-9 and TRBJ2-2; 10 bases match TRBD2. Germline V gives CDR1 SEHNR, CDR2 FQNEAQ (reference sequence). The CDR3 covers 17 residues. V was clipped by 3 bases and J by 3 bases; unmatched bases: 7. The CDR3 spells CASSLRLAGADTGELFF. DNA of the CDR3: TGTGCCAGCAGCTTGAGGCTAGCGGGGGCTGACACCGGGGAGCTGTTTTTT.

This chain connects TRBV30 to TRBJ1-4; 10 bases align to TRBD1. The CDR3 covers 13 residues. With 6 bases clipped from V and 6 bases from J, the junction kept 4 bases outside the gene matches. Germline lookup yields CDR1 GTSNPN and CDR2 SVGIG (reference sequence). Here the CDR3 DNA reads TGTGCCTGTCGACAGGGGGCCGATGAAAAACTGTTTTTT. It yields the protein CACRQGADEKLFF.

This clone was detected only a few times. This chain connects TRBV19 to TRBJ1-3; no clear D gene. From germline, CDR1 is LNHDA and CDR2 SQIVND (reference sequence). The CDR3 has 14 amino acids. The germline V and J ends were trimmed by 5 bases and 0 bases, with 8 bases remaining between them. The CDR3 protein is CASSLMSSGNTIYF. The DNA for the CDR3 is TGTGCCAGTAGTTTGATGAGCTCTGGAAACACCATATATTTT.

The J gene is TRBJ2-7, the V gene TRBV10-3; D gene ambiguous. The CDR3 runs 13 residues. Trimming left V 3 bases short and J 4 bases short, with 10 bases between. The germline gives CDR1 ENHRY, CDR2 SYGVKD. CDR3 DNA: TGTGCCATCAGTGAACGGCAGGCATACGAGCAGTACTTC. Translation: CAISERQAYEQYF.

V is TRBV28 and J is TRBJ2-1, with 11 bases lining up with TRBD2. The CDR3 has 16 residues. The ends lost 3 bases at V and 6 bases at J; junction bases unmatched: 7. Germline V gene data show CDR1 as MDHEN and CDR2 as SYDVKM. CDR3 DNA: TGTGCCAGCAGTTTGGCTAGCGGGGGGCTCTTCAATGAGCAGTTCTTC. It yields the protein CASSLASGGLFNEQFF.

About this clone itself: At one boundary the junction diverges from the germline segment, which might be a read error. The chain links TRBV7-9 to TRBJ1-1; 11 bases are shared with TRBD1. This CDR3 has 15 amino acids. In germline, CDR1 is SEHNR, CDR2 FQNEAQ (reference sequence). The CDR3 region is CASSLVPPGQGEALF. CDR3 bases: TGTGCCAGCAGCTTAGTACCGCCGGGACAGGGGGAAGCTCTCTTT.

V is TRBV2 and J is TRBJ2-5; 7 positions agree with TRBD2. The CDR3 sequence is 14 residues long. V gave up 10 bases and J gave up 4 bases; unmatched junction bases: 12. CDR1 is SNHLY and CDR2 is FYNNEI in the germline V gene. The CDR3 sequence is CATKALAVRETQYF. The CDR3 DNA reads TGTGCCACTAAGGCCCTAGCGGTCCGAGAGACCCAGTACTTC.

This clone was seen a single time. This chain joins TRBV9 and TRBJ2-1; a weak D match, TRBD2 (6 bases). Looked up from germline, CDR1 is SGDLS and CDR2 is YYNGEE. The V gene lost 4 bases and the J gene lost 2 bases, with 16 bases spanning the gap. The CDR3 is made up of 16 amino acids. Here the CDR3 reads CASSRQTRGAYNEQFF. The CDR3 DNA follows: TGTGCCAGCAGCAGACAGACTAGGGGTGCCTACAATGAGCAGTTCTTC.

The V call is TRBV7-8, the J call TRBJ1-5; 7 bases match TRBD1. The V gene's germline CDR1 is SGHVS and CDR2 FQNEAQ. J was trimmed by 2 bases and V by 5 bases; bases with no gene match: 9. The CDR3 is made up of 16 amino acids. The CDR3 spells CASSQTTGSGNQPQHF. Written as DNA, the CDR3 is TGTGCCAGCAGCCAGACGACAGGGTCCGGCAATCAGCCCCAGCATTTT.

This clone was counted once. A read error may account for a junction end that differs from germline. The chain carries TRBV7-7 and TRBJ2-5, with TRBD1 identical over 8 bases. Germline-derived CDR1 and CDR2 are SSHAT and FNYEAQ (reference sequence). The CDR3 consists of 15 residues. CDR3 bases: TGTGCTAGCAGCCCGCGGACAGGGCTTCAAGAGACCCAGTACTTC. Residues: CASSPRTGLQETQYF. The full variable domain, in which reference TRBV7-7 and TRBJ2-5 provide the parts outside the CDR3, is GAGVSQSPRYKVTKRGQDVTLRCDPISSHATLYWYQQALGQGPEFLTYFNYEAQPDKSGLPSDRFSAERPEGSISTLTIQRTEQRDSAMYRCASSPRTGLQETQYFGPGTRLLVL.

The CDR3 nucleotides read TGTGCCAGCAGTTACGTCAGAACTAACTATGGCTACACCTTC. This sequence encodes CASSYVRTNYGYTF. The chain has TRBV6-5 and TRBJ1-2, with no clear D. Germline CDR1 is MNHEY and CDR2 is SVGAGI. V gave up 2 bases and J gave up 0 bases, with 7 bases separating them. The CDR3 has 14 residues.

This clone was counted only a few times. CDR3 coding DNA: TGCGCCAGCAGCGAAGTTCCGCAGGGGGTGAACACTGAAGCTTTCTTT. Protein sequence: CASSEVPQGVNTEAFF. The J gene is TRBJ1-1, the V gene TRBV4-3; 7 bases fit TRBD1. There are 16 residues in the CDR3. Germline CDR1 LGHNA, CDR2 YSLEER. Unmatched junction bases numbered 9, after V lost 5 bases and J lost 0 bases.

The chain couples TRBV10-3 to TRBJ1-1, with D maybe TRBD1 (6 bases). The CDR3 has 12 amino acids. Germline CDR1 ENHRY, CDR2 SYGVKD. The V end was cut by 6 bases, the J end by 3 bases, with 8 bases between. This CDR3 is CAIRNRDTEAFF. The CDR3 coding sequence is TGTGCCATCAGGAACAGGGACACTGAAGCTTTCTTT.

The V and J genes are TRBV30 and TRBJ2-7; 10 bases map to TRBD1. Germline V gives CDR1 GTSNPN, CDR2 SVGIG (reference sequence). The V segment lost 1 base and the J segment 3 bases; nucleotides outside the gene matches: 3. The CDR3 extends over 14 amino acids. As DNA, the CDR3 is TGTGCCTGGAGTGCGGGGACAGGGGACTACGAGCAGTACTTC. It encodes CAWSAGTGDYEQYF.

The chain links TRBV19 to TRBJ1-2, with TRBD1 identical over 9 bases. V shed 3 bases, J shed 4 bases, and the junction held 9 bases outside the gene matches. CDR1 and CDR2 (germline): LNHDA, SQIVND (reference sequence). The CDR3 extends over 16 amino acids. In DNA, the CDR3 is TGTGCCAGTAGTATCGTGACAGGGGGTACCACCTATGGCTACACCTTC. This sequence encodes CASSIVTGGTTYGYTF.

This clone was detected once. The V call is TRBV6-4, the J call TRBJ2-1; 12 bases line up with TRBD2. The CDR3 spans 15 residues. Germline V lookup: CDR1 MRHNA, CDR2 SNTAGT. With 4 bases clipped from V and 4 bases from J, the junction kept 2 bases outside the gene matches. CDR3 residues: CASSVLAGGYNEQFF. The DNA of the CDR3 is TGTGCCAGCAGTGTGCTAGCGGGGGGGTACAATGAGCAGTTCTTC.